This T cell receptor beta chain was found in a study of CD8+CD57+ T cells in acquired aplastic anemia. Study-wide results and caveats: Between patients and controls, approximately 29 CD8+ CDR3 sequences were found in common.

On this clonotype itself: Antigen unknown.

The patients chosen for sequencing had shown expansion of CD8+CD57+ cells (detected by flow cytometry). Genomic DNA provided the template from which TCR beta VDJ and CDR3 profiles were obtained. One entry per CDR3 protein, called by TCRdb with MiXCR from the reads. The sample consists of approximately 260,000 distinct CDR3 sequences, around 82% of them appearing once. Sequenced input: sorted CD4+, CD8+, or CD8+CD57+ T cells (not recorded which) from PBMCs. The TCR sequence derives from a human donor with aplastic anemia.

CDR3 protein: CASSKSEGSGAETQYF. CDR3 in DNA: TGTGCCAGTAGTAAATCTGAGGGGTCGGGTGCAGAGACCCAGTACTTC. The chain uses TRBV19 and TRBJ2-5; the D call may be TRBD1 or TRBD2 (5 bases each). Germline CDR1 reads LNHDA; CDR2 reads SQIVND (reference sequence). CDR3 length: 16 residues. V was clipped by 4 bases and J by 4 bases, with 19 bases between them.